This T cell receptor (beta chain) is drawn from a study of T cells in Graves' hyperthyroidism and ophthalmopathy (dated by TCRdb to about 2019). Some background on the complete study: TCR V-J signatures able to tell the groups apart were searched for in a discovery cohort of 90 to 100 patients, of whom 40 to 45 had Graves' ophthalmopathy and around 56 had stable Graves' hyperthyroidism. Prospective prediction of ophthalmopathy was tested in an independent validation cohort consisting of 18 to 20 hyperthyroidism patients and around 16 patients who later progressed to ophthalmopathy. The approximately 90 discovery patients were randomly split 7:3 into training and test sets. After sampling, hyperthyroidism patients received methimazole starting at 30 mg daily, and ophthalmopathy patients received high-dose intravenous methylprednisolone. In addition, the study compared T-cell repertoires in thyroid tissue and in blood from six Graves' hyperthyroidism patients. According to the paper, TCR Vbeta CDR3 sequencing was carried out on 135 peripheral blood samples, which came from more than 40 ophthalmopathy, around 75 hyperthyroidism and approximately 17 progressor patients.

Comment on this clonotype: The target of this receptor is not known. Base qualities are not at hand, and no much larger clone is one base apart.

The CDR1 and CDR2 encoded by the germline V gene (reference sequence) are LNHNV and YYDKDF. Germline trimming: 3 bases from V, 8 bases from J; junction bases outside gene matches: 4. The CDR3 measures 15 amino acids from cysteine to phenylalanine. The CDR3 DNA has 45 bases and is translated from base 1. Summary of the overall study and its limitations: During validation, the model predicted progression to ophthalmopathy a median of around 7 months ahead of onset, with almost 71% sensitivity and 72% to 80% specificity. Most expanded thyroid clonotypes (frequency above 0.001) were also detected in blood, a finding suggesting that blood repertoires may reflect thyroid immune responses. No statistical method was used to set the sample size in advance, and investigators knew the group allocation. Ophthalmopathy was separated from stable hyperthyroidism by a 13 V-J signature model, with approximately 89% sensitivity and roughly 84% specificity obtained in cross-validation and 80%/75% obtained in testing.

TCR beta CDR3 regions were amplified from RNA transcripts. The first round of RT-PCR for the TCR CDR3 was performed with the HTBI primer set and the Qiagen OneStep RT-PCR kit. Libraries were constructed in a second round of multiplex PCR, after which size selection and purification were performed. Sequencing of the libraries was done on an Illumina HiSeq2000 using paired-end 100 bp reads. In the authors' own workflow: SOAPnuke was used to process the raw data, throwing out any read that contained adapters or uncalled bases, had a mean Phred below 15, or lacked an exact constant-primer or identifier match. High-quality paired reads were merged using COPE v1.2.5, and each unique nucleotide sequence was defined as a clonotype. Clonotypes were aligned to IMGT TRBV, TRBD and TRBJ reference segments using MiTCR v1.1. Only V-J combinations with frequency above 0.0001, covering about 99% of repertoires, were analysed. The TCS score was defined as F50 (clonal expansion) divided by E x V (chaos), with BLOSUM62-based TCRdist calculated between CDR3 peptides within each V-J. Welch's t-statistics and random forest reduced roughly 530 V-J features to fewer than 15, which were used in a naive Bayes classifier (R e1071). TCRdb applied fastp at Q25 and MiXCR to the public reads, then kept only in-frame beta chains. Every entry covers one CDR3 protein and lists the most common genes and DNA from its rows. These V and J calls originate from TCRdb's pipeline instead of the authors' own analysis. Recorded for this sample are some 600,000 distinct CDR3 sequences; 46% of them occurred a single time. Of the sample, just under 8.5% falls within the top ten clones.

Stable Graves' hyperthyroidism was defined as the absence of progression to ophthalmopathy over 18 months of follow-up. Hyperthyroidism patients were newly diagnosed, with disease duration under 2 months, and aged 18 to 65 years. Exclusion was applied to patients with uncontrolled infections, other autoimmune diseases, pregnancy or lactation. Clinical symptoms, serum thyroxine and TRAb, thyroid ultrasound, and orbital computed tomography formed the basis for the diagnoses. Total RNA was extracted using Trizol reagent, and RNA quality was assessed on an Agilent 2100 Bioanalyzer. The sequenced sample consisted of peripheral blood or thyroid tissue (not recorded which). This sequence uses TRBV15 and TRBJ1-6, with TRBD1 identical over 10 junction bases. This clonotype was obtained from a young woman with Graves' hyperthyroidism. Donor details come from another sample of the same person, matched by shared clones. CDR3 region: CATSSRQGAHSPLHF. The nucleotide sequence is TGTGCCACCAGCAGCCGACAGGGGGCGCATTCACCCCTCCACTTT.